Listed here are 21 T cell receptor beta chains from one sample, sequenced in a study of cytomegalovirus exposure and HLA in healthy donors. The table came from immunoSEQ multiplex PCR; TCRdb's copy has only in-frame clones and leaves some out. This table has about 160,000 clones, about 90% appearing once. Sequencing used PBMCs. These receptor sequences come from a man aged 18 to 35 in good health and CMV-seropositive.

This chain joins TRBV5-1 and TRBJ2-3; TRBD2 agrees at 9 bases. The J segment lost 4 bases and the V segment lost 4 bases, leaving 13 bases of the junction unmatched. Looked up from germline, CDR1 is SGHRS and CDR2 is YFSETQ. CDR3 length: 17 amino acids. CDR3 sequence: CASSLFGSGSNSDTQYF. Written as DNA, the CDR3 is TGCGCCAGCAGCCTTTTTGGTAGCGGGAGTAATTCAGATACGCAGTATTTT.

This CDR3 reads CASNSGVVYEQYF. CDR3 nucleotides: TGTGCCAGTAACTCCGGGGTTGTGTACGAGCAGTACTTC. This chain joins TRBV28 and TRBJ2-7, with D possibly matching TRBD2 (5 bases). CDR1 is MDHEN, CDR2 SYDVKM, per germline. The ends were cut back, 9 bases at V and 4 bases at J, with 16 bases in the middle. This CDR3 is built from 13 residues.

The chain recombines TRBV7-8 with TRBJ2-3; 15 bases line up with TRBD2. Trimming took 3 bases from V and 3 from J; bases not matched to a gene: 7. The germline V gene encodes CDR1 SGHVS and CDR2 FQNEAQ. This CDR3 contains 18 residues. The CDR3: CASSFGLAGGTGTDTQYF. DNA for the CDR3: TGTGCCAGCAGCTTCGGACTAGCGGGAGGGACTGGAACAGATACGCAGTATTTT. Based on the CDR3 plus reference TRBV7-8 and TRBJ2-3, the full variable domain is GAGVSQSPRYKVAKRGQDVALRCDPISGHVSLFWYQQALGQGPEFLTYFQNEAQLDKSGLPSDRFFAERPEGSVSTLKIQRTQQEDSAVYLCASSFGLAGGTGTDTQYFGPGTRLTVL.

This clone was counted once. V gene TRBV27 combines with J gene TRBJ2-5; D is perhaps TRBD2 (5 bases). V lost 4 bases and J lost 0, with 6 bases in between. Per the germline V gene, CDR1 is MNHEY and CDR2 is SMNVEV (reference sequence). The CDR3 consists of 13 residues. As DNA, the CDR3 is TGTGCCAGCAGTTACGGGAACCAAGAGACCCAGTACTTC. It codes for CASSYGNQETQYF.

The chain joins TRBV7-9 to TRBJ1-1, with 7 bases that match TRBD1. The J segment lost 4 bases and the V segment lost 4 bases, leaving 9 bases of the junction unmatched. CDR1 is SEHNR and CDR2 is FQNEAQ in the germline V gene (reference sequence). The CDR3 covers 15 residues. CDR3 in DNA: TGTGCCAGCAGCTCACCGGGACAGATTATCACTGAAGCTTTCTTT. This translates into CASSSPGQIITEAFF.

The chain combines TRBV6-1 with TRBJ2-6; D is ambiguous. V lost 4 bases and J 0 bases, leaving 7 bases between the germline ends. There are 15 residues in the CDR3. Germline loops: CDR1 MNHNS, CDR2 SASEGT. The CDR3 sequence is CASSGESSGANVLTF. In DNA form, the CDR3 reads TGTGCCAGCAGTGGTGAGAGCTCTGGGGCCAACGTCCTGACTTTC.

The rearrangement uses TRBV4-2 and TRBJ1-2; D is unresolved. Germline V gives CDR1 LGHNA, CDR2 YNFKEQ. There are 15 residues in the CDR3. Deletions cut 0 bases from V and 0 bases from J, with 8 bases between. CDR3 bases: TGTGCCAGCAGCCAAGAAATCGGGGCTAACTATGGCTACACCTTC. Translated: CASSQEIGANYGYTF.

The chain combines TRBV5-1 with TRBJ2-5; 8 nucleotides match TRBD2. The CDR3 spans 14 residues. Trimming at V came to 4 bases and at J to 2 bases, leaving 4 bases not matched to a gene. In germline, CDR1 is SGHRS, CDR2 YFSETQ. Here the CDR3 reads CASSPLAVQETQYF. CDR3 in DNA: TGCGCCAGCAGCCCACTAGCGGTTCAAGAGACCCAGTACTTC.

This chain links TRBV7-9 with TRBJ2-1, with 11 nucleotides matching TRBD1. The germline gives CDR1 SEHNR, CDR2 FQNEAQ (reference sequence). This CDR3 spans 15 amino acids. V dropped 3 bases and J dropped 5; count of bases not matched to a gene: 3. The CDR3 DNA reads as TGTGCCAGCAGCTTGGACAGGGGGCCCCACAATGAGCAGTTCTTC. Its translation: CASSLDRGPHNEQFF.

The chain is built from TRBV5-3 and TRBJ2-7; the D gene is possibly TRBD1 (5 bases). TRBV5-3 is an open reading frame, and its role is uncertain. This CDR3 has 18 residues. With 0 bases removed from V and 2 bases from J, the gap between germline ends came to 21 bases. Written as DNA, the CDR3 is TGTGCCAGAAGCTTGGATCTTTGGAAACCCAGGGCTCCCTACGAGCAGTACTTC. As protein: CARSLDLWKPRAPYEQYF.

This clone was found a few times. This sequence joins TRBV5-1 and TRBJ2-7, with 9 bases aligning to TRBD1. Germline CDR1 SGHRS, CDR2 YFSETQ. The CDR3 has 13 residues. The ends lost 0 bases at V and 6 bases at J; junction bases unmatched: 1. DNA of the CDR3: TGCGCCAGCAGCTTGGCGGGACAGGGCGAGCAGTACTTC. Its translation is CASSLAGQGEQYF.

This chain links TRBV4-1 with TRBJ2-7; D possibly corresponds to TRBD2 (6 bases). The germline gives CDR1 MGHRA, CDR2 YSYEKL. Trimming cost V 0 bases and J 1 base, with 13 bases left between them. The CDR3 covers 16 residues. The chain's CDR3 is CASSQDQVLASYEQYF. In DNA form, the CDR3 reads TGCGCCAGCAGCCAAGATCAAGTACTAGCTTCCTACGAGCAGTACTTC.

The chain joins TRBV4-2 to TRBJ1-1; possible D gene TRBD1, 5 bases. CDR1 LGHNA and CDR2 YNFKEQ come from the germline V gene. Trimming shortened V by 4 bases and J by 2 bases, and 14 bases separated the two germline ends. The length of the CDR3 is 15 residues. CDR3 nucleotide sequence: TGTGCCAGCAGCCCATCTGACAGAGGAAACACTGAAGCTTTCTTT. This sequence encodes CASSPSDRGNTEAFF.

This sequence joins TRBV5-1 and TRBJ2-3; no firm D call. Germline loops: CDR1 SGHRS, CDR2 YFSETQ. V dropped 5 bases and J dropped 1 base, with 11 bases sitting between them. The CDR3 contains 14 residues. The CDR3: CASSWSERTDTQYF. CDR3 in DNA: TGCGCCAGCAGTTGGAGCGAGCGCACAGATACGCAGTATTTT.

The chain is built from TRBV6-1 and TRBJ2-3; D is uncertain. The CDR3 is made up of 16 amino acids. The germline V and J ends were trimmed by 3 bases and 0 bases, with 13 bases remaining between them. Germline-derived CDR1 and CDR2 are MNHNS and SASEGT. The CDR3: CASSDPGSPSTDTQYF. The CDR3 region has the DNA TGTGCCAGCAGTGATCCAGGATCTCCTAGCACAGATACGCAGTATTTT.

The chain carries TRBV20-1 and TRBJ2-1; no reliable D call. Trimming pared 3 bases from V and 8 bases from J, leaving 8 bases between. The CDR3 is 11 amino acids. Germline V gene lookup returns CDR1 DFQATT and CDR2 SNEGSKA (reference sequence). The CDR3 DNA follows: TGCAGTGCTAGCACCCGCGATGAGCAGTTCTTC. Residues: CSASTRDEQFF.

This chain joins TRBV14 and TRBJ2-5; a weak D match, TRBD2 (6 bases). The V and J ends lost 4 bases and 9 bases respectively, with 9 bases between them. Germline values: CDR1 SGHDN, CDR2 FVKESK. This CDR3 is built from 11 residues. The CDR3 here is CASSLSSAQYF. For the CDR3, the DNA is TGTGCCAGCAGCCTCTCTAGCGCCCAGTACTTC.

The CDR3 loop is CASSQFTTPGLAGGGRNIQYF. CDR3 bases: TGCGCCAGCAGCCAATTTACTACCCCGGGACTAGCGGGAGGCGGGAGAAACATTCAGTACTTC. The chain is built from TRBV4-1 and TRBJ2-4; 15 bases are shared with TRBD2. In germline, CDR1 is MGHRA, CDR2 YSYEKL. V gave up 2 bases and J gave up 6 bases; unmatched junction bases: 17. This CDR3 has 21 amino acids.

The CDR3 reads CASSLEVSFTDTQYF. CDR3 bases: TGCGCCAGCAGCTTGGAGGTTAGCTTTACAGATACGCAGTATTTT. The rearrangement links TRBV5-1 to TRBJ2-3; no clear D. This CDR3 region has 15 residues. Trimming pared 0 bases from V and 3 bases from J, leaving 11 bases between. The germline gives CDR1 SGHRS, CDR2 YFSETQ.

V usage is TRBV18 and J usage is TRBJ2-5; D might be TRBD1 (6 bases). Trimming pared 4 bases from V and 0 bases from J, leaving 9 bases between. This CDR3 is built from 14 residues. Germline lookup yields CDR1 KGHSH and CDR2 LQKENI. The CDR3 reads CASSRTDNQETQYF. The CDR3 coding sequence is TGTGCCAGCTCACGGACAGATAACCAAGAGACCCAGTACTTC.

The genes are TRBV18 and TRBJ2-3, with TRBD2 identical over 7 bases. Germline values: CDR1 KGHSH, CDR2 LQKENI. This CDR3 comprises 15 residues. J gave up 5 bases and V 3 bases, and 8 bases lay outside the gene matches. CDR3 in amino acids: CASSPAGARGDTQYF. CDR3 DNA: TGTGCCAGCTCACCCGCGGGAGCACGGGGAGATACGCAGTATTTT.